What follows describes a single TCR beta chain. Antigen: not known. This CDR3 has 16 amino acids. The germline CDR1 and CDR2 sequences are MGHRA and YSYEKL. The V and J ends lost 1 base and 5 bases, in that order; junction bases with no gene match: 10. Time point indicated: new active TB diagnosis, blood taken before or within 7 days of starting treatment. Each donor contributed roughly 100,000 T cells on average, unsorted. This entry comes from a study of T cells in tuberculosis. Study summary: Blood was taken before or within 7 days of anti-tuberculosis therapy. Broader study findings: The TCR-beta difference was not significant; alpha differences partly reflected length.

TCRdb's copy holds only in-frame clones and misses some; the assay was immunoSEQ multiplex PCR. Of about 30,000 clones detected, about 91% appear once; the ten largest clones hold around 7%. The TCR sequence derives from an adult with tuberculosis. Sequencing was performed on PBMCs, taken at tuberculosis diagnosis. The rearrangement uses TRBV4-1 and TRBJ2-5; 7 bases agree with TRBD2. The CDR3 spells CASSQVTGRSRETQYF. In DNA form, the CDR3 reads TGCGCCAGCAGCCAAGTCACCGGGAGGAGTCGGGAGACCCAGTACTTC.